Each of the 19 T cell receptor beta chains below was sequenced from the same sample in a study of control samples from healthy donors and cancer patients. TCRdb's table, derived via immunoSEQ multiplex PCR, lists solely in-frame clones and lacks some. The sample shows about 160,000 clones, around 95% of them seen only once. The specimen sequenced was blood. Source of these receptors: a woman aged 55-75 years in good health.

The V and J genes are TRBV5-1 and TRBJ1-2, with D maybe TRBD1 (5 bases). Germline V gene lookup returns CDR1 SGHRS and CDR2 YFSETQ. V shed 0 bases and J shed 6 bases, with 15 bases lying between them. The CDR3 contains 15 residues. The CDR3 here is CASSLVPGEGHGYTF. The CDR3 nucleotides are TGCGCCAGCAGCTTGGTACCCGGGGAGGGACATGGCTACACCTTC.

The rearrangement joins TRBV5-4 to TRBJ1-2; D is possibly TRBD1 (6 bases). Trimming pared 2 bases from V and 7 bases from J, leaving 18 bases between. The germline V gene has CDR1 SGHNT and CDR2 YYREEE (reference sequence). The CDR3 has 15 amino acids. CDR3 in amino acids: CASSLAASGARGYTF. CDR3 in DNA: TGTGCCAGCAGCTTAGCGGCGTCGGGGGCGCGTGGCTACACCTTC.

CDR3 amino acids: CASSLQGQGTGKLFF. The CDR3 bases are TGTGCCAGCAGCTTGCAGGGACAGGGGACGGGAAAACTGTTTTTT. This chain links TRBV5-6 with TRBJ1-4, with 10 positions matching TRBD1. This CDR3 is 15 amino acids long. In germline, CDR1 is SGHDT, CDR2 YYEEEE. The V gene end was trimmed by 1 base and the J gene end by 10 bases; junction bases not matched to a gene: 7.

V is TRBV5-1 and J is TRBJ2-2; 10 nucleotides line up with TRBD1. The ends lost 4 bases at V and 6 bases at J; junction bases unmatched: 6. This CDR3 is 15 amino acids long. Germline CDR1 reads SGHRS; CDR2 reads YFSETQ. The CDR3 DNA reads TGCGCCAGCAGCGTGGACAGGGGGGTCCCCGGGGAGCTGTTTTTT. It encodes CASSVDRGVPGELFF. The full variable domain, with the rest looked up from reference TRBV5-1 and TRBJ2-2, is KAGVTQTPRYLIKTRGQQVTLSCSPISGHRSVSWYQQTPGQGLQFLFEYFSETQRNKGNFPGRFSGRQFSNSRSEMNVSTLELGDSALYLCASSVDRGVPGELFFGEGSRLTVL.

The chain is built from TRBV12-3 or TRBV12-4 and TRBJ1-1, with a weak D call TRBD1 (6 bases). V gave up 5 bases and J gave up 3 bases, with 10 bases separating them. This CDR3 has 13 amino acids. CDR3 amino acids: CASSPTGYTEAFF. CDR3 nucleotides: TGTGCCAGCAGTCCGACAGGTTACACTGAAGCTTTCTTT.

The chain employs TRBV7-2 and TRBJ1-2; 9 positions agree with TRBD1. The germline CDR1 and CDR2 sequences are SGHTA and FQGNSA. With 5 bases clipped from V and 2 bases from J, the junction kept 6 bases outside the gene matches. This CDR3 is built from 15 residues. The CDR3 DNA reads TGTGCCAGCAGCAAGGGGACAGGGCGGAACTATGGCTACACCTTC. It specifies CASSKGTGRNYGYTF.

The rearrangement joins TRBV6-6 to TRBJ1-2; D not resolved. This CDR3 has 15 amino acids. The germline V and J ends were trimmed by 1 base and 4 bases, with 13 bases remaining between them. Germline V lookup: CDR1 MNHNY, CDR2 SVGAGI (reference sequence). CDR3 nucleotides: TGTGCCAGCAGTTACTTAGTCCAGCACAGCTATGGCTACACCTTC. Its translation: CASSYLVQHSYGYTF.

The rearrangement links TRBV12-3 or TRBV12-4 to TRBJ1-4, with D possibly TRBD1 on 5 matching bases. Trimming pared 8 bases from V and 7 bases from J, leaving 14 bases between. This CDR3 is 13 amino acids long. This chain's CDR3 is CASSRDGGEKLFF. Written as DNA, the CDR3 is TGTGCCAGCTCTCGGGACGGTGGTGAAAAACTGTTTTTT.

The chain links TRBV29-1 to TRBJ2-1; D might be TRBD1 or TRBD2, each matching 6 bases. The V gene's germline CDR1 is SQVTM and CDR2 ANQGSEA. The CDR3 extends over 12 amino acids. V lost 6 bases, J lost 9 bases, and 15 bases lay in between. This CDR3 reads CSVGRGVSEQFF. The CDR3 DNA is TGCAGCGTCGGAAGGGGGGTATCTGAGCAGTTCTTC.

V and J are TRBV18 and TRBJ1-2; D gene uncertain. CDR1 is KGHSH and CDR2 is LQKENI in the germline V gene. The ends were cut back, 2 bases at V and 2 bases at J, with 24 bases in the middle. There are 19 residues in the CDR3. The DNA for the CDR3 is TGTGCCAGCTCACCAATTATGGAGTCCATCCGGAAGTCAAACTATGGCTACACCTTC. Protein product: CASSPIMESIRKSNYGYTF. The full variable domain, rest sourced from reference TRBV18 and TRBJ1-2, is NAGVMQNPRHLVRRRGQEARLRCSPMKGHSHVYWYRQLPEEGLKFMVYLQKENIIDESGMPKERFSAEFPKEGPSILRIQQVVRGDSAAYFCASSPIMESIRKSNYGYTFGSGTRLTVV.

The V and J genes are TRBV19 and TRBJ1-5, with D tentatively TRBD1 (6 bases). The CDR3 runs 15 residues. The germline V gene encodes CDR1 LNHDA and CDR2 SQIVND (reference sequence). V shed 2 bases and J shed 2 bases, with 10 bases lying between them. In nucleotides, the CDR3 is TGTGCCAGTAGTATAAGGGGGGTTGGCAATCAGCCCCAGCATTTT. It is translated as CASSIRGVGNQPQHF. The variable domain in full, with the rest retrieved from reference TRBV19 and TRBJ1-5, is DGGITQSPKYLFRKEGQNVTLSCEQNLNHDAMYWYRQDPGQGLRLIYYSQIVNDFQKGDIAEGYSVSREKKESFPLTVTSAQKNPTAFYLCASSIRGVGNQPQHFGDGTRLSIL.

The chain couples TRBV13 to TRBJ2-6; 7 nucleotides align to TRBD1. The junction had 9 bases not matched to a gene; V was cut back by 1 base and J by 3 bases. Germline lookup yields CDR1 PRHDT and CDR2 FYEKMQ (reference sequence). This CDR3 has 18 residues. CDR3 sequence (DNA): TGTGCCAGCAGCTTAGTAGGCAGGGGGACCTTTGGGGCCAACGTCCTGACTTTC. It translates to CASSLVGRGTFGANVLTF.

The J gene is TRBJ2-7, the V gene TRBV6-2 or TRBV6-3; D remains unclear. Germline V gene data show CDR1 as MNHEY and CDR2 as SVGEGT. V lost 5 bases, J lost 4 bases, and 9 bases lay in between. This CDR3 spans 12 amino acids. The CDR3 sequence: CASSPGRYEQYF. The CDR3 region has the DNA TGTGCCAGCAGTCCCGGACGGTACGAGCAGTACTTC.

Written as DNA, the CDR3 is TGTGCCAGCAGCTCTGGGGATGCAACTAATGAAAAACTGTTTTTT. Protein sequence: CASSSGDATNEKLFF. This chain links TRBV7-9 with TRBJ1-4; D not certain. CDR1 is SEHNR and CDR2 is FQNEAQ in the germline V gene (reference sequence). This CDR3 has 15 amino acids. V was cut by 4 bases and J by 0 bases, with 9 bases left in between.

The chain couples TRBV5-1 to TRBJ2-1; no firm D call. CDR1 and CDR2 from the germline V gene are SGHRS and YFSETQ. The CDR3 loop spans 16 amino acids. Deletions cut 4 bases from V and 0 bases from J, with 14 bases between. The CDR3 region is CASSLRPLSSYNEQFF. The CDR3 region has the DNA TGCGCCAGCAGCCTACGACCACTTAGCTCCTACAATGAGCAGTTCTTC.

The V gene is TRBV24-1, the J gene TRBJ2-5, with 8 bases that match TRBD1. With V trimmed by 6 bases and J by 4 bases, 12 bases remained unmatched. CDR3 size: 16 residues. CDR1 and CDR2 (germline): KGHDR, SFDVKD. CDR3 in amino acids: CATSPGGGRGRETQYF. Written as DNA, the CDR3 is TGTGCCACCAGTCCCGGGGGTGGCAGGGGGCGAGAGACCCAGTACTTC.

The chain carries TRBV7-9 and TRBJ2-6; a weak D match, TRBD2 (5 bases). Germline V gene data show CDR1 as SEHNR and CDR2 as FQNEAQ (reference sequence). V lost 3 bases and J lost 1, with 16 bases in between. This CDR3 has 18 residues. CDR3 loop: CASSFPGIGVSGANVLTF. Here the CDR3 DNA reads TGTGCCAGCAGCTTCCCGGGAATCGGGGTATCTGGGGCCAACGTCCTGACTTTC.

The V call is TRBV7-8, the J call TRBJ1-2; weak D call: TRBD1 (6 bases). CDR1 is SGHVS, CDR2 FQNEAQ, per germline. Trimming shortened V by 5 bases and J by 8 bases, and 21 bases separated the two germline ends. The CDR3 spans 15 residues. CDR3 sequence reads: CASSRFGPSGGGYTF. CDR3 in DNA: TGTGCCAGCAGCCGATTTGGACCCTCGGGGGGCGGCTACACCTTC.

The chain couples TRBV7-2 to TRBJ1-2, with D perhaps matching TRBD1 (5 bases). This CDR3 is built from 13 residues. Trimming removed 2 bases from V and 2 bases from J, with 6 bases in between. Germline V gene sequence: CDR1 SGHTA, CDR2 FQGNSA. The CDR3 protein is CASSLPGNYGYTF. CDR3 DNA sequence: TGTGCCAGCAGCTTACCAGGGAACTATGGCTACACCTTC. The full variable domain, with the rest looked up from reference TRBV7-2 and TRBJ1-2, is GAGVSQSPSNKVTEKGKDVELRCDPISGHTALYWYRQSLGQGLEFLIYFQGNSAPDKSGLPSDRFSAERTGGSVSTLTIQRTQQEDSAVYLCASSLPGNYGYTFGSGTRLTVV.